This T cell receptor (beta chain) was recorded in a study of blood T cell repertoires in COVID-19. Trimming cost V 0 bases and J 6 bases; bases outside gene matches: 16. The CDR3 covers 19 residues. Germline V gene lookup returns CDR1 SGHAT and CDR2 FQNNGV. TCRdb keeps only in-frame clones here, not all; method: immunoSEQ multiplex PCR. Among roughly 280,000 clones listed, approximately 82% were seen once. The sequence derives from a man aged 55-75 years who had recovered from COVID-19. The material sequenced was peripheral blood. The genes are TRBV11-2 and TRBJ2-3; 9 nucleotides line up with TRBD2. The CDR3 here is CASSLDPPWEAGGLDTQYF. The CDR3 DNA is TGTGCCAGCAGCTTAGATCCCCCCTGGGAGGCGGGAGGGTTGGATACGCAGTATTTT.